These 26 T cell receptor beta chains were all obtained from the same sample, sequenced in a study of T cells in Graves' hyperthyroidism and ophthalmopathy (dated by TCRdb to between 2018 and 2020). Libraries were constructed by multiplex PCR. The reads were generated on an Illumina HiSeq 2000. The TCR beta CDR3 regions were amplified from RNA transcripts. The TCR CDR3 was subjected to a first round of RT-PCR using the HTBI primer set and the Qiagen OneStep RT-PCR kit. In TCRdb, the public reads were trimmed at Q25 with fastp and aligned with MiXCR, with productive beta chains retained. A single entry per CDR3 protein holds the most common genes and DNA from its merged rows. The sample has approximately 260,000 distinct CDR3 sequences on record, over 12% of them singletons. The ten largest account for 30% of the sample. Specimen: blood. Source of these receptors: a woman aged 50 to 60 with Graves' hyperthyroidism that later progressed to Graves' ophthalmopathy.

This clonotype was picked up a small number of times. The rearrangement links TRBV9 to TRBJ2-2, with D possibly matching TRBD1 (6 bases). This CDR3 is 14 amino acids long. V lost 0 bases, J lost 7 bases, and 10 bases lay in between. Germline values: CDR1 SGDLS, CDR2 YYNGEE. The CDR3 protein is CASSVGAGVGELFF. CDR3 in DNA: TGTGCCAGCAGCGTAGGGGCAGGGGTCGGGGAGCTGTTTTTT.

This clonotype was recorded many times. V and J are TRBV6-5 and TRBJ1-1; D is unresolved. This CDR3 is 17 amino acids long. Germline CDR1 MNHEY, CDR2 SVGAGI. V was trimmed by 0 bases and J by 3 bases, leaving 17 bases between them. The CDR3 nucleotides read TGTGCCAGCAGTTACTCGAATCTGGCCGGTGGGGACACTGAAGCTTTCTTT. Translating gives CASSYSNLAGGDTEAFF.

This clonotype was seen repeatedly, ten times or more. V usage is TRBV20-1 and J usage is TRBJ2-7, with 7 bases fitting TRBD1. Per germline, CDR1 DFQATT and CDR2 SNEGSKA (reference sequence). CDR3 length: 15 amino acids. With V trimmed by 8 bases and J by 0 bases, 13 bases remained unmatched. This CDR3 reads CSTLDPGQLSYEQYF. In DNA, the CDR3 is TGCAGTACCCTCGATCCGGGACAGCTCTCCTACGAGCAGTACTTC.

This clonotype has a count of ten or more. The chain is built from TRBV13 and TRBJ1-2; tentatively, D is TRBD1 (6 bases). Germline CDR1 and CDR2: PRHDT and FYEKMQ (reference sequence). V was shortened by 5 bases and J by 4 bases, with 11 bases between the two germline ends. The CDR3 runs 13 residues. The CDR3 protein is CASSPTGIYGYTF. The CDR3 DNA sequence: TGTGCCAGCAGCCCCACAGGGATCTATGGCTACACCTTC. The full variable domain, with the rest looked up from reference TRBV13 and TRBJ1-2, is AAGVIQSPRHLIKEKRETATLKCYPIPRHDTVYWYQQGPGQDPQFLISFYEKMQSDKGSIPDRFSAQQFSDYHSELNMSSLELGDSALYFCASSPTGIYGYTFGSGTRLTVV.

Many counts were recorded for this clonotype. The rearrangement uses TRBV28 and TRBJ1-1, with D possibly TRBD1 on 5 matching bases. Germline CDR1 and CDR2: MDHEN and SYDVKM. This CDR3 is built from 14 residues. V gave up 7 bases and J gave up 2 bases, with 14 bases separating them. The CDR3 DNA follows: TGTGCCAGCACCCTTGGGGGGAGAAACACTGAAGCTTTCTTT. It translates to CASTLGGRNTEAFF.

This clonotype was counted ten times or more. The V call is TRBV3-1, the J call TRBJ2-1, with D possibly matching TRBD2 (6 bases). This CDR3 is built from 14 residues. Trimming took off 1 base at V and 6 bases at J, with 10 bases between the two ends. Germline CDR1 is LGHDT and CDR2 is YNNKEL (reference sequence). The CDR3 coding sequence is TGTGCCAGCAGCCAAGGACTAGTAGGCAATGAGCAGTTCTTC. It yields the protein CASSQGLVGNEQFF.

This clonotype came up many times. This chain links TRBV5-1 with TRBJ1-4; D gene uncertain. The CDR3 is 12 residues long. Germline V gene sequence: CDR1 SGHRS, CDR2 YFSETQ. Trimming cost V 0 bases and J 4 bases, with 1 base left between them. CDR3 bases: TGCGCCAGCAGCTTGGGTAATGAAAAACTGTTTTTT. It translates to CASSLGNEKLFF.

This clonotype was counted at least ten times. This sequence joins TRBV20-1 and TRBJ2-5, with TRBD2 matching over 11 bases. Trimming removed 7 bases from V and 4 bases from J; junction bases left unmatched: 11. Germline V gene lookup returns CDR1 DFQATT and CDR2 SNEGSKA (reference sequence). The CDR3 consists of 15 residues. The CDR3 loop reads CSEGSLGLAGETQYF. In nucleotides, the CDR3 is TGCAGTGAGGGGTCACTCGGACTAGCGGGAGAGACCCAGTACTTC.

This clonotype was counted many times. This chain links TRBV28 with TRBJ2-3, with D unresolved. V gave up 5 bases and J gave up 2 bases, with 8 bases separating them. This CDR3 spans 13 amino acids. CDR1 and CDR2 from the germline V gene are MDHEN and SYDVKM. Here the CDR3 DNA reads TGTGCCAGCAGTAAACAGCTCACAGATACGCAGTATTTT. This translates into CASSKQLTDTQYF.

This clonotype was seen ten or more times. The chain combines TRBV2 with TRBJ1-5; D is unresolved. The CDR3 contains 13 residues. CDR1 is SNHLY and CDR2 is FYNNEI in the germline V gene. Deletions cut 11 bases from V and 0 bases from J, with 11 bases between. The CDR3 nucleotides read TGTGCCTCAGCTGGGGATAGCAATCAGCCCCAGCATTTT. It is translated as CASAGDSNQPQHF.

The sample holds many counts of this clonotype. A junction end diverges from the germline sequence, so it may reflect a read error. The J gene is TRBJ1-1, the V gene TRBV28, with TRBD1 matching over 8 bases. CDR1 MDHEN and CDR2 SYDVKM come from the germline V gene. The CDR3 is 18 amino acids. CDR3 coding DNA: TGTGCCAGCAGTCCACACGGCAGGGGGCGGGGGATAGGAACTGAAACTTTCTTT. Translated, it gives CASSPHGRGRGIGTETFF.

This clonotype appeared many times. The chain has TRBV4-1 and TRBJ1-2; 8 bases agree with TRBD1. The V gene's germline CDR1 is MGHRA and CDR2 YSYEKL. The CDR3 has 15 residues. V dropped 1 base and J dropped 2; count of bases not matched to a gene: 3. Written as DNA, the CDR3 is TGCGCCAGCAGCCAAGTTCGGGACAGGAACTATGGCTACACCTTC. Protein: CASSQVRDRNYGYTF.

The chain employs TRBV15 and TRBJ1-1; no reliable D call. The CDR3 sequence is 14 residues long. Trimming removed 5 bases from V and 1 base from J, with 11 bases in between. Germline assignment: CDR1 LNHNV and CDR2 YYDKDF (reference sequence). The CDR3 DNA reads TGTGCCACCAGCCTCTCGACTGGGAACACTGAAGCTTTCTTT. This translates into CATSLSTGNTEAFF. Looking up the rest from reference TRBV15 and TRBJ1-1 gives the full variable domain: DAMVIQNPRYQVTQFGKPVTLSCSQTLNHNVMYWYQQKSSQAPKLLFHYYDKDFNNEADTPDNFQSRRPNTSFCFLDIRSPGLGDTAMYLCATSLSTGNTEAFFGQGTRLTVV.

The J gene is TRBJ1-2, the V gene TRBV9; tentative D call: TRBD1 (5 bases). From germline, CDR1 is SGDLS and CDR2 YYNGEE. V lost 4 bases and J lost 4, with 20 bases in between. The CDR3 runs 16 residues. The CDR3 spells CASSHPGRGLVYGYTF. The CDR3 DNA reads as TGTGCCAGCAGCCACCCCGGAAGGGGCCTCGTCTATGGCTACACCTTC.

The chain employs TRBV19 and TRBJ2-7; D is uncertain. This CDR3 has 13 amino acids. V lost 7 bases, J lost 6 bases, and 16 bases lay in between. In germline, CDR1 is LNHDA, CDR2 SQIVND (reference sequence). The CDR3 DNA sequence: TGTGCCAGTAAAGGACCGTGCCTTGGCGAGCAGTACTTC. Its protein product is CASKGPCLGEQYF.

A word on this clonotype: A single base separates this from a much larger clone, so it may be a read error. CDR3 in amino acids: CASGSQGAGGNTIYF. CDR3 sequence (DNA): TGTGCCAGCGGCTCCCAGGGCGCGGGAGGAAACACCATATATTTT. The chain recombines TRBV28 with TRBJ1-3, with a tentative D call TRBD1 (5 bases). Germline CDR1 and CDR2: MDHEN and SYDVKM. V lost 8 bases and J lost 4, with 18 bases in between. The CDR3 is 15 residues long.

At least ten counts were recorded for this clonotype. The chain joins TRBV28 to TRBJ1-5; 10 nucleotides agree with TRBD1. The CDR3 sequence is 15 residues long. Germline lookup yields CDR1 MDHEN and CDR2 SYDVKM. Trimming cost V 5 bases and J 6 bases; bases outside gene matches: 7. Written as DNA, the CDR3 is TGTGCCAGCAGTACGACAGGGGGCAGGAGTCAGCCCCAGCATTTT. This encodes CASSTTGGRSQPQHF.

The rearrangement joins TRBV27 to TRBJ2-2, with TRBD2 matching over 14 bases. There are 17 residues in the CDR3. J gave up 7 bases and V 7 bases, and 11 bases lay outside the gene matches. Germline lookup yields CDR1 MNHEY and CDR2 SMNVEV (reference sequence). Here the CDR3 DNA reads TGTGCCAGCAATCCTGCACCGGGACTAGCGGGAGACGGGGAGCTGTTTTTT. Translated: CASNPAPGLAGDGELFF.

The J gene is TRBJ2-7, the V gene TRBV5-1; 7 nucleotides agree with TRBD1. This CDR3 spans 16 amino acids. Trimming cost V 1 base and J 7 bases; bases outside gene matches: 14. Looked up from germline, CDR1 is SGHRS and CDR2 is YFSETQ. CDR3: CASSLPGQAISGEQYF. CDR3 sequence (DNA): TGCGCCAGCAGCTTGCCTGGACAGGCCATTTCTGGGGAGCAGTACTTC.

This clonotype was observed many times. The CDR3: CASSGQGDSNQPQHF. In DNA form, the CDR3 reads TGTGCCAGCAGTGGACAGGGAGATAGCAATCAGCCCCAGCATTTT. The gene calls are TRBV6-1 and TRBJ1-5; TRBD1 agrees at 7 bases. This CDR3 spans 15 amino acids. Germline assignment: CDR1 MNHNS and CDR2 SASEGT. V shed 4 bases, J shed 0 bases, and the junction held 3 bases outside the gene matches.

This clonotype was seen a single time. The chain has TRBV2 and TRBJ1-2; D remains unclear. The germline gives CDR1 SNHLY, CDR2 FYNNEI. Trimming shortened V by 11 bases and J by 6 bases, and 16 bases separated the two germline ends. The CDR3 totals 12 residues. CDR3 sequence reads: CAGKLTGHGYTF. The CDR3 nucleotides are TGTGCCGGCAAGCTGACTGGGCATGGCTACACCTTC. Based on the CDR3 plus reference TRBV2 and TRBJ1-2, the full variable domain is EPEVTQTPSHQVTQMGQEVILRCVPISNHLYFYWYRQILGQKVEFLVSFYNNEISEKSEIFDDQFSVERPDGSNFTLKIRSTKLEDSAMYFCAGKLTGHGYTFGSGTRLTVV.

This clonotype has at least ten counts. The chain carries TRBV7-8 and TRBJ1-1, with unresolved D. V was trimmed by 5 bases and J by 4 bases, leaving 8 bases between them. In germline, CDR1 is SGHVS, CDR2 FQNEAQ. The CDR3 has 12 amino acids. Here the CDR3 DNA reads TGTGCCAGCAGCCTACCTGGCACTGAAGCTTTCTTT. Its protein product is CASSLPGTEAFF.

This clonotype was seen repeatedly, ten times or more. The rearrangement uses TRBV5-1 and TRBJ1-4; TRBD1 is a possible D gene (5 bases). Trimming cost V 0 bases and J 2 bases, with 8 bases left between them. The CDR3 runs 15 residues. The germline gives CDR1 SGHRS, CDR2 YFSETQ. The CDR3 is CASSLEGRTNEKLFF. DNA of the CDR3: TGCGCCAGCAGCTTGGAGGGACGGACTAATGAAAAACTGTTTTTT.

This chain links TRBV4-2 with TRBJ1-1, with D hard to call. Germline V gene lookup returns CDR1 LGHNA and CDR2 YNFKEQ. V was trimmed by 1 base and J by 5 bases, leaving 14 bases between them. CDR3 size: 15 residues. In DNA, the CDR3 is TGTGCCAGCAGCCAAGTGATCGATGTCGGGACTGAAGCTTTCTTT. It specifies CASSQVIDVGTEAFF.

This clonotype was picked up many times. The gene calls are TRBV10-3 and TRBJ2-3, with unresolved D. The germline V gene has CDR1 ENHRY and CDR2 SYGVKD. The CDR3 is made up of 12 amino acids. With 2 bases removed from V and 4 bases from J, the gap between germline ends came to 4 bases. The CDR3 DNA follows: TGTGCCATCAGTGAGGGTTCAGATACGCAGTATTTT. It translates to CAISEGSDTQYF.

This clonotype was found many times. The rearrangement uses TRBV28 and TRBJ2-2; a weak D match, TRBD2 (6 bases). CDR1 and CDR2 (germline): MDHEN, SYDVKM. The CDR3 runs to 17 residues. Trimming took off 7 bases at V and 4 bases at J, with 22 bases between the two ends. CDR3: CASTPFGRGSSTGELFF. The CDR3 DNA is TGTGCCAGCACTCCTTTTGGCCGGGGGAGTTCCACCGGGGAGCTGTTTTTT.